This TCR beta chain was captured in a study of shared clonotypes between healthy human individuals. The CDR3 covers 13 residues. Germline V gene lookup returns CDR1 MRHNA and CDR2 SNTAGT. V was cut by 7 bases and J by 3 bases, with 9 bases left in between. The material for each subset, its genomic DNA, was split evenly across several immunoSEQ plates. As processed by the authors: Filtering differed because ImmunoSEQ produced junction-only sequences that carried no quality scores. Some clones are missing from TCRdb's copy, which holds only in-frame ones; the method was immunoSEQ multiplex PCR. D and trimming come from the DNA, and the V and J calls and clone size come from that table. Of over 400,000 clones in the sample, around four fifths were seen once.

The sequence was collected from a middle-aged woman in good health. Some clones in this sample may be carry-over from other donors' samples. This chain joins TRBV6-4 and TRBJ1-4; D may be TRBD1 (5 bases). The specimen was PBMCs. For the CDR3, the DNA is TGTGCCAGCAACCCGGGGGCTAATGAAAAACTGTTTTTT. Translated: CASNPGANEKLFF.